This T cell receptor (beta chain) was found in a study of OX40 agonist ivuxolimab in advanced cancers. Data came from immunoSEQ multiplex PCR; TCRdb stores just in-frame clones and leaves some out. The table includes 65,000 to 80,000 clones, roughly nine tenths detected once. The CDR3 is 15 residues long. The germline V gene has CDR1 MNHNY and CDR2 SVGAGI (reference sequence). Trimming cost V 6 bases and J 4 bases; bases outside gene matches: 9. The sequence was obtained from an adult with an advanced solid tumor such as melanoma, head and neck, liver or kidney cancer. This chain links TRBV6-6 with TRBJ2-7; 10 bases line up with TRBD2. Sequencing was performed on CD4+ or CD8+ T cells sorted from blood, taken in a trial of the OX40 agonist ivuxolimab. The CDR3 reads CASRQASGRLYEQYF. The CDR3, as DNA: TGTGCCAGCAGACAAGCTAGCGGGAGATTGTACGAGCAGTACTTC.